This TCR beta chain appears in the sequencing data of a study of blood T cell repertoires in COVID-19. Germline V gene sequence: CDR1 MDHEN, CDR2 SYDVKM. Trimming took off 4 bases at V and 5 bases at J, with 11 bases between the two ends. CDR3 length equals 13 residues. As processed by the authors: The authors estimated nucleated cell counts from reference gene primer amplification. Only in-frame clones appear in the TCRdb table, and some are missing; sequencing was by immunoSEQ multiplex PCR. From that table come the V and J calls and clone size; the DNA was used to work out D and trimming. Of 200,000 to 250,000 clones listed, more than 75% are singletons.

This TCR derives from a woman of 80 years or more with COVID-19, enrolled during active disease. The sample was peripheral blood. The chain couples TRBV28 to TRBJ2-5; D is perhaps TRBD1 (6 bases). The CDR3 here is CASSSHREETQYF. CDR3 DNA sequence: TGTGCCAGCAGTTCCCACAGGGAGGAGACCCAGTACTTC. The variable domain in full, with the rest retrieved from reference TRBV28 and TRBJ2-5, is DVKVTQSSRYLVKRTGEKVFLECVQDMDHENMFWYRQDPGLGLRLIYFSYDVKMKEKGDIPEGYSVSREKKERFSLILESASTNQTSMYLCASSSHREETQYFGPGTRLLVL.